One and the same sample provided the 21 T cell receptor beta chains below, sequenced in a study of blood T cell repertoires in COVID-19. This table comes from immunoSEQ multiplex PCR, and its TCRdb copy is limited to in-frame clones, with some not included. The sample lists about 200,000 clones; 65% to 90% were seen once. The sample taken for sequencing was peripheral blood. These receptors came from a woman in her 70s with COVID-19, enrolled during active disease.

This CDR3 reads CSATGLAGGSTDTQYF. The CDR3 DNA is TGCAGCGCCACGGGACTAGCGGGGGGAAGCACAGATACGCAGTATTTT. The chain carries TRBV29-1 and TRBJ2-3, with 15 bases aligning to TRBD2. CDR3 length equals 16 residues. The V segment lost 7 bases and the J segment 0 bases; nucleotides outside the gene matches: 5. The germline CDR1 and CDR2 sequences are SQVTM and ANQGSEA.

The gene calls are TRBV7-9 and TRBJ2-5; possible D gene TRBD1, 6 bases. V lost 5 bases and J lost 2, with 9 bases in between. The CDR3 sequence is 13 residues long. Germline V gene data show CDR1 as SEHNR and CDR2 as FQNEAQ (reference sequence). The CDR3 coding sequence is TGTGCCAGCAGCCGGGACATTCAAGAGACCCAGTACTTC. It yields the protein CASSRDIQETQYF.

CDR3 sequence reads: CASSLVRDRQYF. The CDR3 DNA reads as TGTGCCAGCAGCTTAGTGCGGGACCGCCAGTACTTC. The chain joins TRBV11-2 to TRBJ2-7; a possible D gene is TRBD2 (6 bases). The CDR3 totals 12 residues. V lost 1 base and J lost 10, with 11 bases in between. The germline gives CDR1 SGHAT, CDR2 FQNNGV. Supplemented by reference TRBV11-2 and TRBJ2-7, the full variable domain reads EAGVAQSPRYKIIEKRQSVAFWCNPISGHATLYWYQQILGQGPKLLIQFQNNGVVDDSQLPKDRFSAERLKGVDSTLKIQPAKLEDSAVYLCASSLVRDRQYFGPGTRLTVT.

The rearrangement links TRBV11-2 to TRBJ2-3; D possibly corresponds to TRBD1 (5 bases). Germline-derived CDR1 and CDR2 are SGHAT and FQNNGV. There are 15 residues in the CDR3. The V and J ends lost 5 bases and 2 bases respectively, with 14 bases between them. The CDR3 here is CASSPVGRDTDTQYF. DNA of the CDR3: TGTGCCAGCAGCCCCGTCGGCAGGGACACAGATACGCAGTATTTT.

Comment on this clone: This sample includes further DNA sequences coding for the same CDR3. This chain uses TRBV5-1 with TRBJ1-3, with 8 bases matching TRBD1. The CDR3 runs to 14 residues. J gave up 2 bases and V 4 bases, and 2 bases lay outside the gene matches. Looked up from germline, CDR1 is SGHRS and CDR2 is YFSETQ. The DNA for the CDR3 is TGCGCCAGCAGCCCGGGACAGGCTGGAAACACCATATATTTT. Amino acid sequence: CASSPGQAGNTIYF. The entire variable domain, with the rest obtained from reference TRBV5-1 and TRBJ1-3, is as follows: KAGVTQTPRYLIKTRGQQVTLSCSPISGHRSVSWYQQTPGQGLQFLFEYFSETQRNKGNFPGRFSGRQFSNSRSEMNVSTLELGDSALYLCASSPGQAGNTIYFGEGSWLTVV.

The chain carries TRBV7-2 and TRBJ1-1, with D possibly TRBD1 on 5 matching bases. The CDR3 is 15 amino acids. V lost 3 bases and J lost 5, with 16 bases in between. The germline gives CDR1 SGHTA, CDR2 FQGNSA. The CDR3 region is CASSLSQGGRTEAFF. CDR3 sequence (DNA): TGTGCCAGCAGCTTGAGCCAGGGTGGTAGGACTGAAGCTTTCTTT.

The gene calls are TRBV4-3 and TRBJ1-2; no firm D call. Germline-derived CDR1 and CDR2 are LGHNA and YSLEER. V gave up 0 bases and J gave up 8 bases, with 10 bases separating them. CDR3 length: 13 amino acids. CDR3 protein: CASSQDTRGGYTF. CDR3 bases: TGCGCCAGCAGCCAAGATACCCGAGGGGGCTACACCTTC.

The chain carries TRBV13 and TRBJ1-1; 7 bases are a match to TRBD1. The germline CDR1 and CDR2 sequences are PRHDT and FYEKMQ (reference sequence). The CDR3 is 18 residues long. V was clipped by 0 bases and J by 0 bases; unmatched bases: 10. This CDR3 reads CASSLGQGVPFLNTEAFF. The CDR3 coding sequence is TGTGCCAGCAGCTTAGGCCAGGGGGTCCCATTCTTGAACACTGAAGCTTTCTTT.

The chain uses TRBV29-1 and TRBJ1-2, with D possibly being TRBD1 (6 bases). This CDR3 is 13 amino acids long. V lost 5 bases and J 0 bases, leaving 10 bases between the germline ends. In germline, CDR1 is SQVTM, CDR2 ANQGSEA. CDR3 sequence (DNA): TGCAGCGTTAACAGGGTTTCTAACTATGGCTACACCTTC. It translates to CSVNRVSNYGYTF.

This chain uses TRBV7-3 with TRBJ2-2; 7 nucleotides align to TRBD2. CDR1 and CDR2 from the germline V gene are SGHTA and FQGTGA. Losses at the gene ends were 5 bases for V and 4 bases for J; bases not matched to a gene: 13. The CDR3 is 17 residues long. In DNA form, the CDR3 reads TGTGCCAGCAGCCCCCGCAGGCGCGGGGAGGGCACCGGGGAGCTGTTTTTT. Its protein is CASSPRRRGEGTGELFF.

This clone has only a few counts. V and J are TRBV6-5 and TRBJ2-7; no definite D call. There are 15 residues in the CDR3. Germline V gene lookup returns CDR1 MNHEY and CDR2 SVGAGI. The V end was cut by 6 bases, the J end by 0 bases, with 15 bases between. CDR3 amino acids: CASRPSGTPSYEQYF. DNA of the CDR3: TGTGCCAGCAGACCCTCAGGAACCCCCTCCTACGAGCAGTACTTC.

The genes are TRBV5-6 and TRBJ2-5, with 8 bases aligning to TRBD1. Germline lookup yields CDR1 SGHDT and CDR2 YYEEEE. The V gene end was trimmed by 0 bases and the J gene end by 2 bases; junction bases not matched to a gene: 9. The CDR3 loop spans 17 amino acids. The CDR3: CASSLAGGNEGQETQYF. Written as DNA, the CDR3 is TGTGCCAGCAGCTTGGCAGGGGGCAACGAAGGGCAAGAGACCCAGTACTTC.

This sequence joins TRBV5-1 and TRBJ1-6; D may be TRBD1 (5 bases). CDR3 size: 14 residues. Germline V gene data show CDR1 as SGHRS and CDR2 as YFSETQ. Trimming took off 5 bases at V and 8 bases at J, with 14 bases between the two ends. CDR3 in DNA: TGCGCCAGCAGAATGGCCCAGGGCGATTCACCCCTCCACTTT. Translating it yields CASRMAQGDSPLHF.

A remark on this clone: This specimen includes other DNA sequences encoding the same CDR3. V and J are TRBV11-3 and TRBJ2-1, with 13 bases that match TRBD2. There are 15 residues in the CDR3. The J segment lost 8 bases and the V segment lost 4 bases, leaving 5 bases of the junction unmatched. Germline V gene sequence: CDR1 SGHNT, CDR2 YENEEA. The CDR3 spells CASSSGLAGVHEQFF. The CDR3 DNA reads TGTGCCAGCAGCTCCGGACTAGCGGGAGTCCATGAGCAGTTCTTC.

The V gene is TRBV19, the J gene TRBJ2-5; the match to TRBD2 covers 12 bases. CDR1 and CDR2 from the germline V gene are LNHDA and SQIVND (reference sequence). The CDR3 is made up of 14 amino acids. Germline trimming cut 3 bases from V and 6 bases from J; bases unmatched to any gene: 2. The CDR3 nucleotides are TGTGCCAGTAGTATTCGGACTAGCGGGAAGACCCAGTACTTC. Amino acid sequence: CASSIRTSGKTQYF.

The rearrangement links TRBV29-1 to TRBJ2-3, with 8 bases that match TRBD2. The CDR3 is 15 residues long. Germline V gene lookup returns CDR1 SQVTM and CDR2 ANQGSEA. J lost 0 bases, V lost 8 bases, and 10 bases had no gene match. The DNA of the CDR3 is TGCAGCTCGGGGGGGGGACTTTCAAGCACAGATACGCAGTATTTT. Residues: CSSGGGLSSTDTQYF.

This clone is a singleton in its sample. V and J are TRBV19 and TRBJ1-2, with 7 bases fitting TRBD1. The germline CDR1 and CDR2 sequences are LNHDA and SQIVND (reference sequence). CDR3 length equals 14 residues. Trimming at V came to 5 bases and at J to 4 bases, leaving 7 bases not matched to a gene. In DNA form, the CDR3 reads TGTGCCAGTAGTCCCGACAGGGACGGCTATGGCTACACCTTC. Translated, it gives CASSPDRDGYGYTF.

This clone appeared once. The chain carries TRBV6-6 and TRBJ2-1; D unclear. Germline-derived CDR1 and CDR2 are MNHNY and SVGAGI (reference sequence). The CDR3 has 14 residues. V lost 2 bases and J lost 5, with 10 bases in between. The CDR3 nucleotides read TGTGCCAGCAGTTACGTCAGCGCCAACAATGAGCAGTTCTTC. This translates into CASSYVSANNEQFF.

CDR3 DNA sequence: TGTGCCTGGAGTACAGGGGGCAATCAGCCCCAGCATTTT. Translation gives CAWSTGGNQPQHF. This rearrangement joins TRBV30 to TRBJ1-5, with 7 bases identical to TRBD1. There are 13 residues in the CDR3. Looked up from germline, CDR1 is GTSNPN and CDR2 is SVGIG (reference sequence). V trimming: 2 bases; J trimming: 2 bases; junction bases outside the gene matches: 0.

The CDR3 DNA is TGCGCCAGCAGCTTCAAACCGCGGGAGGGCATAGCAGATACGCAGTATTTT. Translating gives CASSFKPREGIADTQYF. The V gene is TRBV5-1, the J gene TRBJ2-3; 9 nucleotides match TRBD2. The CDR3 extends over 17 amino acids. Unmatched junction bases numbered 11, after V lost 2 bases and J lost 4 bases. Germline loops: CDR1 SGHRS, CDR2 YFSETQ.

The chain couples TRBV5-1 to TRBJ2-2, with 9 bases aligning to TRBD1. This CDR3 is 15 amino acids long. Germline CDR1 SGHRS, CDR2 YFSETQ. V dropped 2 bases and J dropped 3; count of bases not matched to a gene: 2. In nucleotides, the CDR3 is TGCGCCAGCAGCTTTGACAGGGGGGACACCGGGGAGCTGTTTTTT. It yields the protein CASSFDRGDTGELFF.